Each of the 18 T cell receptor beta chains below was sequenced from the same sample in a study of T cell responses to AZD1222 COVID-19 vaccine. The method was immunoSEQ multiplex PCR; TCRdb's version includes in-frame clones alone and lacks a portion of them. The repertoire has more than 95,000 clones, approximately 88% of them found once; the top ten carry around 8.7%. The specimen comprised peripheral blood, sampled on day 0 of AZD1222 vaccination. The receptors originated from an adult in good health.

The chain couples TRBV29-1 to TRBJ2-7; 8 bases map to TRBD1. The CDR3 spans 13 residues. Germline values: CDR1 SQVTM, CDR2 ANQGSEA. The junction had 7 bases not matched to a gene; V was cut back by 6 bases and J by 3 bases. CDR3 DNA sequence: TGCAGCGTACAAAGCGACAGGGGCTACGAGCAGTACTTC. It yields the protein CSVQSDRGYEQYF.

The CDR3 is CASRDTHFGASGRGEQYF. The CDR3, as DNA: TGCGCCAGCAGGGATACCCATTTTGGGGCTAGCGGGAGGGGGGAGCAGTACTTC. The chain carries TRBV23-1 and TRBJ2-7; 12 nucleotides line up with TRBD2. TRBV23-1 has ORF status, its function being uncertain. V was clipped by 6 bases and J by 7 bases; unmatched bases: 19. The CDR3 has 18 residues.

The genes are TRBV4-3 and TRBJ2-2; 7 nucleotides match TRBD1. V lost 4 bases to trimming and J lost 7 bases; unmatched junction nucleotides: 6. The CDR3 runs to 14 residues. From germline, CDR1 is LGHNA and CDR2 YSLEER. The CDR3, as DNA: TGCGCCAGCAGCCTCCGGGACAGACACGGGGAGCTGTTTTTT. Translated, it gives CASSLRDRHGELFF.

This clone has a single count. The gene calls are TRBV9 and TRBJ2-2; possible D gene TRBD1, 7 bases. The V and J ends lost 4 bases and 5 bases respectively, with 15 bases between them. The CDR3 extends over 15 amino acids. Looked up from germline, CDR1 is SGDLS and CDR2 is YYNGEE. The CDR3 loop is CASSPRGVGTGELFF. The CDR3 DNA sequence: TGTGCCAGCAGCCCCAGGGGGGTCGGGACCGGGGAGCTGTTTTTT.

The rearrangement links TRBV4-1 to TRBJ2-7; D ambiguous. V lost 1 base and J 4 bases, leaving 14 bases between the germline ends. This CDR3 spans 15 amino acids. Germline V CDR1 and CDR2: MGHRA, YSYEKL. CDR3 nucleotide sequence: TGCGCCAGCAGCCAAGTAGGGTACGGACGATACGAGCAGTACTTC. Its translation: CASSQVGYGRYEQYF.

The chain combines TRBV29-1 with TRBJ1-2; possible D gene TRBD1, 6 bases. Germline CDR1 is SQVTM and CDR2 is ANQGSEA. The CDR3 covers 13 residues. V was pared by 6 bases and J by 0 bases, with 11 bases between. The CDR3 DNA reads as TGCAGCGTCTGGACAGAAGCTAACTATGGCTACACCTTC. Amino acids: CSVWTEANYGYTF.

The chain combines TRBV28 with TRBJ1-2; 10 nucleotides align to TRBD1. This CDR3 is built from 12 residues. CDR1 is MDHEN, CDR2 SYDVKM, per germline. Losses at the gene ends were 10 bases for V and 7 bases for J; bases not matched to a gene: 6. The CDR3 region is CATDGQGGGYTF. In nucleotides, the CDR3 is TGTGCCACCGACGGACAGGGGGGTGGCTACACCTTC.

The chain uses TRBV6-5 and TRBJ1-1, with unresolved D. Trimming shortened V by 2 bases and J by 5 bases, and 12 bases separated the two germline ends. CDR1 is MNHEY and CDR2 is SVGAGI in the germline V gene. CDR3 length: 14 amino acids. CDR3 sequence reads: CASSYTRLVTEAFF. CDR3 nucleotide sequence: TGTGCCAGCAGTTACACCAGACTGGTGACTGAAGCTTTCTTT.

J is TRBJ2-7 and V is TRBV15; D gene unclear. Per germline, CDR1 LNHNV and CDR2 YYDKDF (reference sequence). V was cut by 1 base and J by 3 bases, with 10 bases left in between. This CDR3 is built from 14 residues. For the CDR3, the DNA is TGTGCCACCAGCAGAGGACTGGATAGCTACGAGCAGTACTTC. Its translation is CATSRGLDSYEQYF.

V and J are TRBV18 and TRBJ2-7; 9 bases are shared with TRBD1. The germline V gene has CDR1 KGHSH and CDR2 LQKENI. The CDR3 is made up of 14 amino acids. V lost 4 bases to trimming and J lost 2 bases; unmatched junction nucleotides: 3. CDR3 region: CASSQDRGAYEQYF. The DNA of the CDR3 is TGTGCCAGCTCACAGGACAGGGGAGCCTACGAGCAGTACTTC.

The chain carries TRBV16 and TRBJ1-1; a weak D match, TRBD1 (5 bases). V lost 1 base to trimming and J lost 5 bases, with 11 bases between them. Germline values: CDR1 KGHSY, CDR2 FQNENV. The CDR3 sequence is 14 residues long. The CDR3 nucleotides read TGTGCCAGCAGCCAATTAGTGGGGGGGACTGAAGCTTTCTTT. Protein product: CASSQLVGGTEAFF.

The V call is TRBV7-9, the J call TRBJ1-1, with a weak D call TRBD1 (5 bases). Germline CDR1 is SEHNR and CDR2 is FQNEAQ (reference sequence). Trimming pared 4 bases from V and 1 base from J, leaving 10 bases between. The CDR3 consists of 14 residues. The CDR3 loop reads CASSSRQRNTEAFF. Here the CDR3 DNA reads TGTGCCAGCAGCTCAAGACAGAGGAACACTGAAGCTTTCTTT. Complete variable domain (other parts from reference TRBV7-9 and TRBJ1-1): DTGVSQNPRHKITKRGQNVTFRCDPISEHNRLYWYRQTLGQGPEFLTYFQNEAQLEKSRLLSDRFSAERPKGSFSTLEIQRTEQGDSAMYLCASSSRQRNTEAFFGQGTRLTVV.

This clone was picked up a small number of times. The V gene is TRBV19, the J gene TRBJ2-4; TRBD2 matches 7 bases. The CDR3 runs to 17 residues. Germline CDR1 reads LNHDA; CDR2 reads SQIVND (reference sequence). Trimming cost V 3 bases and J 6 bases; bases outside gene matches: 14. The CDR3 protein is CASSIASGHSPGNIQYF. In DNA form, the CDR3 reads TGTGCCAGTAGTATTGCTAGCGGACACTCCCCGGGAAACATTCAGTACTTC.

J is TRBJ1-4 and V is TRBV5-8; D remains ambiguous. Germline values: CDR1 SGHTS, CDR2 YDEGEE. This CDR3 is 15 amino acids long. The V end was cut by 0 bases, the J end by 0 bases, with 6 bases between. The CDR3 coding sequence is TGTGCCAGCAGCTTGGGAGGACCAACTAATGAAAAACTGTTTTTT. Translation gives CASSLGGPTNEKLFF. The entire variable domain, with the rest obtained from reference TRBV5-8 and TRBJ1-4, is as follows: EAGVTQSPTHLIKTRGQQATLRCSPISGHTSVYWYQQALGLGLQFLLWYDEGEERNRGNFPPRFSGRQFPNYSSELNVNALELEDSALYLCASSLGGPTNEKLFFGSGTQLSVL.

The chain links TRBV2 to TRBJ2-5; no definite D call. The CDR3 consists of 13 residues. Germline V gene data show CDR1 as SNHLY and CDR2 as FYNNEI. Deletions cut 6 bases from V and 1 base from J, with 9 bases between. The CDR3, as DNA: TGTGCCAGCAGCCGGAAAACCCAAGAGACCCAGTACTTC. Residues: CASSRKTQETQYF.

V is TRBV9 and J is TRBJ1-5; D remains unclear. V dropped 3 bases and J dropped 8 bases, with 12 bases sitting between them. Looked up from germline, CDR1 is SGDLS and CDR2 is YYNGEE. The CDR3 extends over 13 amino acids. The CDR3 bases are TGTGCCAGCAGCGAGAGCCGGGAGAAGCCCCAGCATTTT. Its translation: CASSESREKPQHF.

This clone was seen once. The chain employs TRBV2 and TRBJ1-2; possible D gene TRBD1, 5 bases. The CDR3 runs 12 residues. Per the germline V gene, CDR1 is SNHLY and CDR2 is FYNNEI. V dropped 6 bases and J dropped 4 bases, with 9 bases sitting between them. In nucleotides, the CDR3 is TGTGCCAGCAGGGCAGGGCCCTATGGCTACACCTTC. It yields the protein CASRAGPYGYTF. The whole variable domain, filled in from reference TRBV2 and TRBJ1-2, reads EPEVTQTPSHQVTQMGQEVILRCVPISNHLYFYWYRQILGQKVEFLVSFYNNEISEKSEIFDDQFSVERPDGSNFTLKIRSTKLEDSAMYFCASRAGPYGYTFGSGTRLTVV.

This clone was detected only a few times. The chain carries TRBV5-1 and TRBJ1-4; D uncertain. The V end lost 4 bases, the J end lost 0 bases, and 1 base lay between the germline ends. The CDR3 runs 12 residues. The germline V gene has CDR1 SGHRS and CDR2 YFSETQ. In DNA, the CDR3 is TGCGCCAGCAGCACAACTAATGAAAAACTGTTTTTT. Protein: CASSTTNEKLFF.